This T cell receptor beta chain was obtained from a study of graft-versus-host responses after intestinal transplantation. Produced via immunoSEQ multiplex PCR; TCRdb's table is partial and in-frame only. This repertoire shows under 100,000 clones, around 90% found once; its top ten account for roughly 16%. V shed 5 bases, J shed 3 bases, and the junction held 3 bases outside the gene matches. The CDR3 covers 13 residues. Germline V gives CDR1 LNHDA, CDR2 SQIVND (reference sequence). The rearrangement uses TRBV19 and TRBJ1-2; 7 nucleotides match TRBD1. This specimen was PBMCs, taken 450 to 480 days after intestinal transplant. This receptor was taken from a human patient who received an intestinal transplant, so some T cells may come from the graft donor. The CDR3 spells CASSGGQYYGYTF. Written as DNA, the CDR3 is TGTGCCAGTAGTGGGGGACAGTACTATGGCTACACCTTC.